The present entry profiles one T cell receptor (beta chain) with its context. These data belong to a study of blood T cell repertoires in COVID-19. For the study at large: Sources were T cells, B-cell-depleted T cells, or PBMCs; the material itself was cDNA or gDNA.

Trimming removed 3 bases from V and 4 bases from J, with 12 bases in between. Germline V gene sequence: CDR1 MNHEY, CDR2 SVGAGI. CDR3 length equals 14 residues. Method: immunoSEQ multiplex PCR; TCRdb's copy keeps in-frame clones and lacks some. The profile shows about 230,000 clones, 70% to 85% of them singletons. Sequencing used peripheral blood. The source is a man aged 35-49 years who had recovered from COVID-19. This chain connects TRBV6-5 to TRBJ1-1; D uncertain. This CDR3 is CASSYNRAGTEAFF. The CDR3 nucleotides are TGTGCCAGCAGTTATAATCGGGCGGGCACTGAAGCTTTCTTT.